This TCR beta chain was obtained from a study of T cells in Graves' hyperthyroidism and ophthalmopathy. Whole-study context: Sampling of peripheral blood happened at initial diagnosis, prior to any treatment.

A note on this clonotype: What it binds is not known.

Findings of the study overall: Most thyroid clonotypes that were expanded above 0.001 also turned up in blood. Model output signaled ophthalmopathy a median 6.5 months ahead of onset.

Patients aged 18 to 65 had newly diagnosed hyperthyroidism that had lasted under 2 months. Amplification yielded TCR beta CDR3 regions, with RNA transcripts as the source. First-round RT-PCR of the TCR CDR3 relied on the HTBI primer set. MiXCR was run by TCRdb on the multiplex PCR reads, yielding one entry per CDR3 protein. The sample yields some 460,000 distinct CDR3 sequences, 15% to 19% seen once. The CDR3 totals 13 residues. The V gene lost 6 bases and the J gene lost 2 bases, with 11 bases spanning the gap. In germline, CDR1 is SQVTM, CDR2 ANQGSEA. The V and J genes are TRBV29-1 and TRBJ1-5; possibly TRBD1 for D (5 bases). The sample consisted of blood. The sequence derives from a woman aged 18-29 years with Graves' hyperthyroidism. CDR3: CSVSGQGNQPQHF. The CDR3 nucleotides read TGCAGCGTCTCCGGACAAGGCAATCAGCCCCAGCATTTT.